The next 20 T cell receptor beta chains were all read from a single sample in a study of T cells in localized non-small cell lung cancer. TCRdb keeps only in-frame clones here, not all; method: immunoSEQ multiplex PCR. The sample holds around 1,000 clones, roughly a quarter seen once. The starting material was normal lung tissue next to the tumor, obtained before any cancer treatment. Receptors originate from a female donor aged 60 or older with stage III lung adenocarcinoma.

This chain uses TRBV18 with TRBJ2-6; D is perhaps TRBD2 (5 bases). CDR3 length: 13 residues. CDR1 and CDR2 (germline): KGHSH, LQKENI. The V and J ends lost 10 bases and 4 bases respectively, with 11 bases between them. Here the CDR3 DNA reads TGTGCCACCGGAGGTATGGGGGCCAACGTCCTGACTTTC. Protein sequence: CATGGMGANVLTF.

Within the sample, this clone is large. The gene calls are TRBV4-1 and TRBJ1-1, with 11 bases aligning to TRBD1. This CDR3 region has 20 residues. The junction had 18 bases not matched to a gene; V was cut back by 3 bases and J by 3 bases. The V gene's germline CDR1 is MGHRA and CDR2 YSYEKL. CDR3 DNA: TGCGCCAGCAGCCAGGGACAGGGGGGGATACTTTCAGGCATGCACACTGAAGCTTTCTTT. It encodes CASSQGQGGILSGMHTEAFF.

This clone was recorded a few times. V is TRBV11-3 and J is TRBJ2-7; 8 bases are shared with TRBD2. The trim removed 5 bases at V and 6 bases at J, leaving 9 bases unmatched. This CDR3 is built from 14 residues. Germline lookup yields CDR1 SGHNT and CDR2 YENEEA. Written as DNA, the CDR3 is TGTGCCAGCAGCCCGGGGGGGAGCTTGGTCGAGCAGTACTTC. Protein product: CASSPGGSLVEQYF.

The chain joins TRBV7-6 to TRBJ2-3; no definite D call. Trimming took off 3 bases at V and 0 bases at J, with 7 bases between the two ends. The CDR3 is 14 residues long. Germline values: CDR1 SGHVS, CDR2 FNYEAQ. The CDR3 sequence: CASSLEGSTDTQYF. In nucleotides, the CDR3 is TGTGCCAGCAGCTTGGAAGGGAGCACAGATACGCAGTATTTT. The full variable domain, rest sourced from reference TRBV7-6 and TRBJ2-3, is GAGVSQSPRYKVTKRGQDVALRCDPISGHVSLYWYRQALGQGPEFLTYFNYEAQQDKSGLPNDRFSAERPEGSISTLTIQRTEQRDSAMYRCASSLEGSTDTQYFGPGTRLTVL.

J is TRBJ2-3 and V is TRBV11-3, with a possible D match to TRBD2 (5 bases). Between the trimmed V and J ends, which lost 2 bases and 6 bases, there was a span of 18 bases. CDR1 and CDR2 from the germline V gene are SGHNT and YENEEA. The CDR3 spans 16 residues. CDR3 amino acids: CASSLNGLAAADTQYF. DNA of the CDR3: TGTGCCAGCAGCTTAAACGGACTCGCCGCGGCTGATACGCAGTATTTT. The complete variable domain, with remaining parts taken from reference TRBV11-3 and TRBJ2-3, reads EAGVVQSPRYKIIEKKQPVAFWCNPISGHNTLYWYLQNLGQGPELLIRYENEEAVDDSQLPKDRFSAERLKGVDSTLKIQPAELGDSAVYLCASSLNGLAAADTQYFGPGTRLTVL.

This clone has more than one count but fewer than ten. This chain uses TRBV28 with TRBJ2-3, with D unclear. Deletions cut 3 bases from V and 1 base from J, with 17 bases between. Germline assignment: CDR1 MDHEN and CDR2 SYDVKM. CDR3 length: 17 residues. In DNA form, the CDR3 reads TGTGCCAGCAGTTTCTCGGGCGACACTCCCCGCACAGATACGCAGTATTTT. As protein: CASSFSGDTPRTDTQYF.

The rearrangement links TRBV9 to TRBJ2-3; D remains ambiguous. The ends were cut back, 0 bases at V and 2 bases at J, with 13 bases in the middle. CDR1 SGDLS and CDR2 YYNGEE come from the germline V gene. The CDR3 is made up of 16 amino acids. CDR3 nucleotide sequence: TGTGCCAGCAGCGTAGGGATTGTACAGTTCACAGATACGCAGTATTTT. Translated: CASSVGIVQFTDTQYF.

The chain uses TRBV28 and TRBJ1-5; 10 bases agree with TRBD1. From germline, CDR1 is MDHEN and CDR2 SYDVKM. This CDR3 region has 16 residues. With 5 bases clipped from V and 2 bases from J, the junction kept 6 bases outside the gene matches. The CDR3 nucleotides read TGTGCCAGCAGTCAGTTGACAGGGGGCGGCAATCAGCCCCAGCATTTT. Protein: CASSQLTGGGNQPQHF. The full variable domain, completed using reference TRBV28 and TRBJ1-5, is DVKVTQSSRYLVKRTGEKVFLECVQDMDHENMFWYRQDPGLGLRLIYFSYDVKMKEKGDIPEGYSVSREKKERFSLILESASTNQTSMYLCASSQLTGGGNQPQHFGDGTRLSIL.

This sequence joins TRBV12-5 and TRBJ1-1; TRBD1 might be the D (5 bases). The CDR3 is 15 amino acids. With 6 bases removed from V and 2 bases from J, the gap between germline ends came to 16 bases. Germline V gives CDR1 LGHNT, CDR2 FRNRAP. The CDR3 DNA is TGTGCTAGTGGCCCCGACGGGGACGGAAACACTGAAGCTTTCTTT. Protein sequence: CASGPDGDGNTEAFF.

The V gene is TRBV14, the J gene TRBJ2-1, with TRBD1 identical over 10 bases. Germline assignment: CDR1 SGHDN and CDR2 FVKESK. The CDR3 spans 17 residues. V was pared by 5 bases and J by 7 bases, with 14 bases of the junction left unmatched. This CDR3 is CASSSGTGVSRWNEQFF. The CDR3 bases are TGTGCCAGCAGCTCCGGGACAGGGGTTTCTAGGTGGAATGAGCAGTTCTTC.

This clone was seen a few times. The V and J genes are TRBV11-3 and TRBJ1-5, with TRBD1 as a possible D gene (6 bases). The CDR3 is 16 amino acids. Germline V gene sequence: CDR1 SGHNT, CDR2 YENEEA. Trimming pared 4 bases from V and 4 bases from J, leaving 17 bases between. Here the CDR3 reads CASSSQQGVTNQPQHF. The CDR3 bases are TGTGCCAGCAGCTCTCAACAGGGAGTGACGAATCAGCCCCAGCATTTT.

This clone ranks as medium-sized. The genes are TRBV9 and TRBJ2-7, with D possibly matching TRBD1 (6 bases). Per the germline V gene, CDR1 is SGDLS and CDR2 is YYNGEE. CDR3 length: 15 amino acids. Between the trimmed V and J ends, which lost 6 bases and 0 bases, there was a span of 16 bases. Here the CDR3 DNA reads TGTGCCAGCACGGACAGCACGAAAGGCTCCTACGAGCAGTACTTC. This sequence encodes CASTDSTKGSYEQYF.

The V gene is TRBV30, the J gene TRBJ2-3; no definite D call. V was pared by 4 bases and J by 2 bases, with 19 bases between. The CDR3 is 16 residues long. Per germline, CDR1 GTSNPN and CDR2 SVGIG (reference sequence). CDR3 protein: CAWTHGRVGHTDTQYF. CDR3 DNA sequence: TGTGCCTGGACCCACGGAAGGGTAGGGCACACAGATACGCAGTATTTT.

This clone was seen more than once but under ten times. The chain uses TRBV6-8 and TRBJ2-5, with D tentatively TRBD2 (6 bases). Trimming cost V 5 bases and J 2 bases, with 9 bases left between them. Germline values: CDR1 MNHGY, CDR2 SAAAGT. The CDR3 has 13 amino acids. CDR3 loop: CASSRDFQETQYF. Written as DNA, the CDR3 is TGTGCCAGCAGTCGGGACTTTCAAGAGACCCAGTACTTC.

The V call is TRBV6-8, the J call TRBJ2-5; 12 bases align to TRBD2. Trimming cost V 6 bases and J 5 bases; bases outside gene matches: 7. Germline CDR1 MNHGY, CDR2 SAAAGT. The CDR3 is 15 residues long. The CDR3 region has the DNA TGTGCCAGCAGCCGATCTAGCGGGAGGGTGGAGACCCAGTACTTC. It translates to CASSRSSGRVETQYF.

The J gene is TRBJ1-5, the V gene TRBV19; tentative D call: TRBD1 (5 bases). This CDR3 comprises 15 residues. Looked up from germline, CDR1 is LNHDA and CDR2 is SQIVND (reference sequence). V was pared by 6 bases and J by 7 bases, with 19 bases between. This chain's CDR3 is CASSVSRGGEQPQHF. In DNA form, the CDR3 reads TGTGCCAGTAGCGTCAGCCGGGGGGGGGAACAGCCCCAGCATTTT.

This clone counts as medium-sized. CDR3: CASSKSGADSYEQYF. For the CDR3, the DNA is TGCGCCAGCAGCAAAAGCGGGGCGGACTCCTACGAGCAGTACTTC. The V and J genes are TRBV1 and TRBJ2-7; no DNA check was done on the table's D call, TRBD2. TRBV1 is recorded as a pseudogene. This CDR3 contains 15 residues.

This clone was detected only a few times. V usage is TRBV11-3 and J usage is TRBJ2-7, with 8 bases lining up with TRBD1. This CDR3 is built from 15 residues. The germline gives CDR1 SGHNT, CDR2 YENEEA. The junction had 9 bases not matched to a gene; V was cut back by 5 bases and J by 3 bases. DNA of the CDR3: TGTGCCAGCAGCGCCGCAGGGGGCGCGGACTACGAGCAGTACTTC. Translating gives CASSAAGGADYEQYF. The full variable domain, rest sourced from reference TRBV11-3 and TRBJ2-7, is EAGVVQSPRYKIIEKKQPVAFWCNPISGHNTLYWYLQNLGQGPELLIRYENEEAVDDSQLPKDRFSAERLKGVDSTLKIQPAELGDSAVYLCASSAAGGADYEQYFGPGTRLTVT.

The CDR3 loop reads CASSGSRRDTGELFF. CDR3 DNA sequence: TGTGCCAGCAGCGGGTCCCGCCGGGACACCGGGGAGCTGTTTTTT. The chain combines TRBV9 with TRBJ2-2; D gene uncertain. V shed 3 bases and J shed 3 bases, with 12 bases lying between them. CDR1 and CDR2 (germline): SGDLS, YYNGEE. The CDR3 covers 15 residues.

Within the sample, this clone is medium-sized (0.01 to 0.1%). The genes are TRBV9 and TRBJ2-7; D perhaps matches TRBD2 (5 bases). Trimming took 0 bases from V and 7 from J, leaving 14 bases between them. The CDR3 spans 14 residues. Germline V gene lookup returns CDR1 SGDLS and CDR2 YYNGEE. The CDR3 nucleotides are TGTGCCAGCAGCGTAGGGGGAGCCCCTTTGGAGCAGTACTTC. Translating gives CASSVGGAPLEQYF.